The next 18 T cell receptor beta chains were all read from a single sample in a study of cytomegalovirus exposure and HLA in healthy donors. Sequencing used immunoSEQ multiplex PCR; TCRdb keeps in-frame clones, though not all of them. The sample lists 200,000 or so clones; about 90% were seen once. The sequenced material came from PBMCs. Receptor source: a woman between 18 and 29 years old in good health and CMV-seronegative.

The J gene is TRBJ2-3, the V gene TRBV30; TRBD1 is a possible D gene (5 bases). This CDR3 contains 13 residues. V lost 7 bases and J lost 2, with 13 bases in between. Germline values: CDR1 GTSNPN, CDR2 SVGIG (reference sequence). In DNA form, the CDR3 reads TGTGCCTACACAGGACCGGACACAGATACGCAGTATTTT. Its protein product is CAYTGPDTDTQYF. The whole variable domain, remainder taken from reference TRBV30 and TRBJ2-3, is SQTIHQWPATLVQPVGSPLSLECTVEGTSNPNLYWYRQAAGRGLQLLFYSVGIGQISSEVPQNLSASRPQDRQFILSSKKLLLSDSGFYLCAYTGPDTDTQYFGPGTRLTVL.

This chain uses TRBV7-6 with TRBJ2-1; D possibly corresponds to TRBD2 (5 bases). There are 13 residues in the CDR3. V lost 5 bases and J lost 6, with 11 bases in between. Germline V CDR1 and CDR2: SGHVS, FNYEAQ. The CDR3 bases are TGTGCCAGCAGCGGGAGAACCCCCAATGAGCAGTTCTTC. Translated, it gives CASSGRTPNEQFF.

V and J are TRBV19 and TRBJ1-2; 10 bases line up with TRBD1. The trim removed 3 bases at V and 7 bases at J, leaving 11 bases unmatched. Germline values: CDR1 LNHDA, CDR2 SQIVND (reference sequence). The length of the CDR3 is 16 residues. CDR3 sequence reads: CASSIGGQGITGGYTF. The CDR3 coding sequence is TGTGCCAGTAGTATCGGGGGACAGGGGATCACGGGTGGCTACACCTTC.

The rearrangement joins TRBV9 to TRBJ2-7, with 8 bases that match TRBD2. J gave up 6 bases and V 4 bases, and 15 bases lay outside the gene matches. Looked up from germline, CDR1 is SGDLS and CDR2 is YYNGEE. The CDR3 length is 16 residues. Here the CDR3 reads CASSSGSGTRYGEQYF. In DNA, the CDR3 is TGTGCCAGCAGCTCGGGTTCCGGGACTAGGTACGGCGAGCAGTACTTC.

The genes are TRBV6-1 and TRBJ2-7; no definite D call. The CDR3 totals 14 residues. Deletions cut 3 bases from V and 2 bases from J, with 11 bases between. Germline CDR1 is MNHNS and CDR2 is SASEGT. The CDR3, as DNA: TGTGCCAGCAGTGATGCGGTCCGTGCCTACGAGCAGTACTTC. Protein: CASSDAVRAYEQYF.

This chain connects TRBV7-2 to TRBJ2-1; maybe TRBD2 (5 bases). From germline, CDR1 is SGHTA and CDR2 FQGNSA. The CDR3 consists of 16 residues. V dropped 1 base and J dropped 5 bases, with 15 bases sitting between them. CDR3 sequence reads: CASSLGRGLENNEQFF. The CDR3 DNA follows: TGTGCCAGCAGCTTAGGCCGAGGGCTTGAGAACAATGAGCAGTTCTTC.

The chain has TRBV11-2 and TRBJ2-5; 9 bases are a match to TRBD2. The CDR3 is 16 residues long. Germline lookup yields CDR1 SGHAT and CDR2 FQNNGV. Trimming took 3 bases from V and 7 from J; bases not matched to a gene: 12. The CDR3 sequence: CASSLGVAGGPGTQYF. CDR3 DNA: TGTGCCAGCAGCTTGGGGGTGGCGGGAGGGCCCGGGACCCAGTACTTC.

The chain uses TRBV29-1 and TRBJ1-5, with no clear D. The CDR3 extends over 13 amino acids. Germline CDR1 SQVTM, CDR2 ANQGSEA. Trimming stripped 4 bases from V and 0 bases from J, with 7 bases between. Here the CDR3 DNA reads TGCAGCGTTGTAGCGGATAGCAATCAGCCCCAGCATTTT. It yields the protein CSVVADSNQPQHF.

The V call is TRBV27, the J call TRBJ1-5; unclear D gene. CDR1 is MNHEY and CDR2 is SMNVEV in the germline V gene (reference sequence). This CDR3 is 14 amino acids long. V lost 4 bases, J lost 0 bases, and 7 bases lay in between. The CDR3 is CASSSHNSNQPQHF. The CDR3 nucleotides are TGTGCCAGCAGTTCCCACAATAGCAATCAGCCCCAGCATTTT.

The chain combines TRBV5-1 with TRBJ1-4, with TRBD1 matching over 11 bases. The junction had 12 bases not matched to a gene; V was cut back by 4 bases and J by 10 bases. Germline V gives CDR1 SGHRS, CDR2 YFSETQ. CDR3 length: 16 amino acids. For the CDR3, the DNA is TGCGCCAGCAGCCCCGGCGACGGGACAGGGGGAGGAAAACTGTTTTTT. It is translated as CASSPGDGTGGGKLFF.

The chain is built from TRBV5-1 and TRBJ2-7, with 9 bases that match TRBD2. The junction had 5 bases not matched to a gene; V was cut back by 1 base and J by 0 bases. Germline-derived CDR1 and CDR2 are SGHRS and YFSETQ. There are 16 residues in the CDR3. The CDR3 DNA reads TGCGCCAGCAGCTTGCCGCTAGCGGGGAGCTCCTACGAGCAGTACTTC. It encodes CASSLPLAGSSYEQYF.

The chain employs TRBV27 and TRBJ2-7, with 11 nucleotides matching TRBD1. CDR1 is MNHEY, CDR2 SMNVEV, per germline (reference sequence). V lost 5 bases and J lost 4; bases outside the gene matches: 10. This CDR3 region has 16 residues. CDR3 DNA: TGTGCCAGCAGTCCCGCCAGGACAGGGGGCGTGTACGAGCAGTACTTC. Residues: CASSPARTGGVYEQYF.

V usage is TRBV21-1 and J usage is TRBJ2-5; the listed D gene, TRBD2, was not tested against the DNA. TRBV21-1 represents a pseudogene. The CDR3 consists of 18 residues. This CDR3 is CASSTVPGRPRLGETQYF. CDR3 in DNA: TGTGCCAGCAGCACCGTCCCCGGGAGGCCCCGCCTTGGGGAGACCCAGTACTTC.

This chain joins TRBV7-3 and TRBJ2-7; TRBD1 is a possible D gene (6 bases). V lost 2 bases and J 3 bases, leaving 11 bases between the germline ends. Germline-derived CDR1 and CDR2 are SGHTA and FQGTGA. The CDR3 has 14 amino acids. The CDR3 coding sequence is TGTGCCAGCAGCTTAGGGTCACAGGGCTACGAGCAGTACTTC. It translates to CASSLGSQGYEQYF.

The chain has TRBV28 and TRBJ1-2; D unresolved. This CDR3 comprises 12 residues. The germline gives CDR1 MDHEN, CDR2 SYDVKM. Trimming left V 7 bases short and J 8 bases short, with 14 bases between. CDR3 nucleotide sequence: TGTGCCAGCACCGGCAGGCGAATAGGCTACACCTTC. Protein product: CASTGRRIGYTF.

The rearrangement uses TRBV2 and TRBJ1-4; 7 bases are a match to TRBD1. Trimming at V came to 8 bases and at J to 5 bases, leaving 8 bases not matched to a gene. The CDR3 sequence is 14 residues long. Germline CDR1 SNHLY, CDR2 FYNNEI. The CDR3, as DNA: TGTGCCAGCCGTATCGGGACAGAGAATGAAAAACTGTTTTTT. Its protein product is CASRIGTENEKLFF.

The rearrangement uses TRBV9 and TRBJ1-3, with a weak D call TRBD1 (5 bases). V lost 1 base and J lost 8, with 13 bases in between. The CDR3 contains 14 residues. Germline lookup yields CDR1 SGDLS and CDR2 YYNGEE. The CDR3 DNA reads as TGTGCCAGCAGCGTATATGAGGGGAGGGACACCATATATTTT. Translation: CASSVYEGRDTIYF. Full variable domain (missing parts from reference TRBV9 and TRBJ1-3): DSGVTQTPKHLITATGQRVTLRCSPRSGDLSVYWYQQSLDQGLQFLIQYYNGEERAKGNILERFSAQQFPDLHSELNLSSLELGDSALYFCASSVYEGRDTIYFGEGSWLTVV.

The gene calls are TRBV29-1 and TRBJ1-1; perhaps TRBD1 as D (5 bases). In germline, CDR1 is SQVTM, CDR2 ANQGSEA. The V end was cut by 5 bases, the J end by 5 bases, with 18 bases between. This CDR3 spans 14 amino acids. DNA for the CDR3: TGCAGCGTTCCCTCCAAAGGGAGGGGTACTGAAGCTTTCTTT. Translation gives CSVPSKGRGTEAFF.